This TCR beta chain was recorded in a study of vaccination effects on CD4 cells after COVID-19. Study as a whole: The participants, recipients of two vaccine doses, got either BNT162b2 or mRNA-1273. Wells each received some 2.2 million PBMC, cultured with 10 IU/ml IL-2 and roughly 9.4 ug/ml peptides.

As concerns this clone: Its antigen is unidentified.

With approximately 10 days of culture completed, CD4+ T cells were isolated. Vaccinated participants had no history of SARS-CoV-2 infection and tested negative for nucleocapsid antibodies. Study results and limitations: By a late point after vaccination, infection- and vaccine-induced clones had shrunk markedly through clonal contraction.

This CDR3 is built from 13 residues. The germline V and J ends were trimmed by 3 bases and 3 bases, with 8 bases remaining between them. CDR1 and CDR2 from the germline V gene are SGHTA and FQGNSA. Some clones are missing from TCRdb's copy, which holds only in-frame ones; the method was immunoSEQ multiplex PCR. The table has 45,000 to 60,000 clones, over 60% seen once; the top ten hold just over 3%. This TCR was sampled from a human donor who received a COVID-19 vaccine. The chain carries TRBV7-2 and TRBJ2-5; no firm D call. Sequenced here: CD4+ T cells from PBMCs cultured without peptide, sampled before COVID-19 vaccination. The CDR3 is CASSLARKETQYF. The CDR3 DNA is TGTGCCAGCAGCTTGGCCCGGAAAGAGACCCAGTACTTC.